This T cell receptor (beta chain) was profiled in a study of control samples from healthy donors and cancer patients. Germline V gene data show CDR1 as SQVTM and CDR2 as ANQGSEA. This CDR3 region has 13 residues. The germline V and J ends were trimmed by 4 bases and 1 base, with 11 bases remaining between them. The table came from immunoSEQ multiplex PCR; TCRdb's copy has only in-frame clones and leaves some out. The sample has around 130,000 clones, roughly 88% seen once; the top ten hold around 3%. The origin of this receptor is a man aged 45 to 65 in good health. This sequence joins TRBV29-1 and TRBJ2-7; D is unclear. The specimen sequenced was blood. CDR3 bases: TGCAGCGTTGTCCCGGACGGTTCCTACGAGCAGTACTTC. Protein product: CSVVPDGSYEQYF.